The 27 T cell receptor beta chains below were found in one sample sequenced in a study of OX40 agonist ivuxolimab in advanced cancers. Sequenced by immunoSEQ multiplex PCR; TCRdb stores in-frame clones only, minus some. The repertoire has tens of thousands of clones, 65% to 90% of them found once; the top ten carry more than 2%. Sample: CD4+ or CD8+ T cells sorted from blood, taken in a trial of the OX40 agonist ivuxolimab. These receptors were taken from an adult with an advanced solid tumor such as melanoma, head and neck, liver or kidney cancer.

The chain recombines TRBV6-5 with TRBJ2-5; TRBD2 is a possible D gene (5 bases). This CDR3 contains 13 residues. The V gene's germline CDR1 is MNHEY and CDR2 SVGAGI. The V end was cut by 6 bases, the J end by 4 bases, with 12 bases between. CDR3 DNA sequence: TGTGCCAGCAGCGGCGGAGGCGGAGAGACCCAGTACTTC. It translates to CASSGGGGETQYF.

V and J are TRBV19 and TRBJ2-1; a weak D match, TRBD1 (6 bases). The V end was cut by 5 bases, the J end by 7 bases, with 24 bases between. The CDR3 runs to 17 residues. Germline V gene data show CDR1 as LNHDA and CDR2 as SQIVND (reference sequence). The CDR3 sequence: CASSLNPQGAVWNEQFF. The DNA for the CDR3 is TGTGCCAGTAGTCTAAACCCACAGGGCGCGGTTTGGAATGAGCAGTTCTTC.

The gene calls are TRBV29-1 and TRBJ2-3; 14 bases are shared with TRBD2. V lost 7 bases to trimming and J lost 4 bases; unmatched junction nucleotides: 7. CDR3 length equals 15 residues. Germline CDR1 reads SQVTM; CDR2 reads ANQGSEA. The CDR3 bases are TGCAGCGCCCGAGGGACTAGCGGGAGACCAGATACGCAGTATTTT. Its translation is CSARGTSGRPDTQYF.

The chain uses TRBV19 and TRBJ1-1, with unresolved D. Looked up from germline, CDR1 is LNHDA and CDR2 is SQIVND (reference sequence). Trimming removed 7 bases from V and 3 bases from J, with 18 bases in between. The CDR3 consists of 15 residues. In DNA form, the CDR3 reads TGTGCCAGTAACTCCGTGGCCTCGGGGTACACTGAAGCTTTCTTT. Its protein product is CASNSVASGYTEAFF. Using reference TRBV19 and TRBJ1-1 for the parts outside the CDR3, the full variable domain is DGGITQSPKYLFRKEGQNVTLSCEQNLNHDAMYWYRQDPGQGLRLIYYSQIVNDFQKGDIAEGYSVSREKKESFPLTVTSAQKNPTAFYLCASNSVASGYTEAFFGQGTRLTVV.

The rearrangement uses TRBV7-9 and TRBJ2-3, with D perhaps TRBD1 or TRBD2 (5 bases each). Germline loops: CDR1 SEHNR, CDR2 FQNEAQ (reference sequence). V was clipped by 5 bases and J by 0 bases, with 6 bases between them. CDR3 length: 13 amino acids. CDR3 residues: CASSRDSTDTQYF. DNA for the CDR3: TGTGCCAGCAGCCGGGACAGCACAGATACGCAGTATTTT.

J is TRBJ1-6 and V is TRBV30, with D possibly matching TRBD1 (6 bases). Germline V gene sequence: CDR1 GTSNPN, CDR2 SVGIG (reference sequence). The CDR3 covers 16 residues. V lost 2 bases and J 7 bases, leaving 18 bases between the germline ends. The CDR3 spells CAWSPESGARNSPLHF. DNA for the CDR3: TGTGCCTGGAGTCCGGAGTCAGGGGCGAGAAATTCACCCCTCCACTTT.

The rearrangement joins TRBV28 to TRBJ2-7; D ambiguous. Trimming pared 2 bases from V and 3 bases from J, leaving 2 bases between. The CDR3 extends over 11 amino acids. From germline, CDR1 is MDHEN and CDR2 SYDVKM. For the CDR3, the DNA is TGTGCCAGCAGTTTAATCTACGAGCAGTACTTC. It translates to CASSLIYEQYF.

This clone was seen only once. The V gene is TRBV5-1, the J gene TRBJ1-6, with TRBD1 as a possible D gene (5 bases). Trimming shortened V by 1 base and J by 7 bases, and 9 bases separated the two germline ends. CDR3 size: 14 residues. Per germline, CDR1 SGHRS and CDR2 YFSETQ. The CDR3 protein is CASSLSAGNSPLHF. In DNA, the CDR3 is TGCGCCAGCAGCTTGTCGGCAGGGAATTCACCCCTCCACTTT.

The chain combines TRBV6-5 with TRBJ2-6, with 7 nucleotides matching TRBD1. The CDR3 consists of 15 residues. After removal of 6 bases from V and 3 bases from J, the junction contained 5 bases not matched to a gene. The germline gives CDR1 MNHEY, CDR2 SVGAGI. CDR3 DNA: TGTGCCAGCAGGAGACAGGGAAGTGGGGCCAACGTCCTGACTTTC. Its protein product is CASRRQGSGANVLTF.

This clone was detected once. CDR3 sequence reads: CASSRTSGRADTQYF. DNA for the CDR3: TGTGCCAGCAGCCGTACTAGCGGGAGAGCCGATACGCAGTATTTT. This sequence joins TRBV7-9 and TRBJ2-3; 11 bases fit TRBD2. The J segment lost 6 bases and the V segment lost 5 bases, leaving 7 bases of the junction unmatched. The CDR3 consists of 15 residues. Germline V gene lookup returns CDR1 SEHNR and CDR2 FQNEAQ (reference sequence).

This chain joins TRBV4-1 and TRBJ1-3; D remains ambiguous. There are 16 residues in the CDR3. The V and J ends lost 1 base and 0 bases respectively, with 10 bases between them. CDR1 is MGHRA and CDR2 is YSYEKL in the germline V gene. CDR3 sequence: CASSQVRPNSGNTIYF. The CDR3 nucleotides read TGCGCCAGCAGCCAAGTTCGACCGAACTCTGGAAACACCATATATTTT.

The chain recombines TRBV18 with TRBJ2-5, with a possible D match to TRBD1 (6 bases). Germline CDR1 KGHSH, CDR2 LQKENI. The CDR3 consists of 15 residues. V lost 2 bases, J lost 5 bases, and 15 bases lay in between. CDR3 coding DNA: TGTGCCAGCTCACCAAGACAGGCCCAGGGGGAGACCCAGTACTTC. Translating it yields CASSPRQAQGETQYF.

The chain couples TRBV7-9 to TRBJ2-3; either TRBD1 or TRBD2 may fit D (5 bases each). The CDR3 is made up of 15 amino acids. Trimming removed 7 bases from V and 2 bases from J, with 16 bases in between. CDR1 is SEHNR and CDR2 is FQNEAQ in the germline V gene (reference sequence). CDR3 coding DNA: TGTGCCAGCACCTACCGGGACCGGAACACAGATACGCAGTATTTT. Its translation is CASTYRDRNTDTQYF.

This rearrangement joins TRBV6-5 to TRBJ2-1, with a weak D call TRBD2 (5 bases). Per the germline V gene, CDR1 is MNHEY and CDR2 is SVGAGI. The CDR3 consists of 15 residues. The germline V and J ends were trimmed by 6 bases and 5 bases, with 17 bases remaining between them. CDR3: CASRPKFVGNNEQFF. The CDR3 DNA is TGTGCCAGCAGGCCGAAGTTTGTCGGGAACAATGAGCAGTTCTTC.

The chain uses TRBV6-1 and TRBJ1-3, with D possibly TRBD1 on 6 matching bases. The V and J ends lost 10 bases and 0 bases respectively, with 13 bases between them. CDR1 is MNHNS and CDR2 is SASEGT in the germline V gene. CDR3 size: 14 residues. CDR3 sequence reads: CATQRQASGNTIYF. Written as DNA, the CDR3 is TGTGCCACACAGAGACAGGCCTCTGGAAACACCATATATTTT.

The chain employs TRBV27 and TRBJ1-4, with 9 bases lining up with TRBD1. Germline V gene sequence: CDR1 MNHEY, CDR2 SMNVEV (reference sequence). After removal of 6 bases from V and 10 bases from J, the junction contained 9 bases not matched to a gene. The CDR3 is made up of 14 amino acids. The DNA for the CDR3 is TGTGCCAGCAGGCCGACAGGGGGATCGGGAAAACTGTTTTTT. It translates to CASRPTGGSGKLFF.

This sequence joins TRBV19 and TRBJ2-2, with TRBD2 matching over 7 bases. The germline gives CDR1 LNHDA, CDR2 SQIVND (reference sequence). Trimming at V came to 5 bases and at J to 5 bases, leaving 2 bases not matched to a gene. The CDR3 is 13 amino acids. The CDR3 DNA is TGTGCCAGTAGTGTGCGGGAGACCGGGGAGCTGTTTTTT. Its protein product is CASSVRETGELFF.

This chain joins TRBV2 and TRBJ1-4, with a possible D match to TRBD1 (5 bases). Trimming took off 7 bases at V and 3 bases at J, with 12 bases between the two ends. The CDR3 runs to 14 residues. CDR1 is SNHLY and CDR2 is FYNNEI in the germline V gene. DNA for the CDR3: TGTGCCAGCACGCGGGGACCCCCTAATGAAAAACTGTTTTTT. Translation gives CASTRGPPNEKLFF. Combining the CDR3 with reference TRBV2 and TRBJ1-4 gives the whole variable domain EPEVTQTPSHQVTQMGQEVILRCVPISNHLYFYWYRQILGQKVEFLVSFYNNEISEKSEIFDDQFSVERPDGSNFTLKIRSTKLEDSAMYFCASTRGPPNEKLFFGSGTQLSVL.

The table lists this clone with a count of one. This chain links TRBV28 with TRBJ2-7; TRBD1 matches at 7 bases. This CDR3 is built from 12 residues. With 11 bases clipped from V and 4 bases from J, the junction kept 8 bases outside the gene matches. In germline, CDR1 is MDHEN, CDR2 SYDVKM. CDR3 amino acids: CAGTQGVYEQYF. DNA for the CDR3: TGTGCCGGGACGCAGGGGGTTTACGAGCAGTACTTC.

The CDR3 coding sequence is TGTGCCGGTCGGGGGGGGGCCGGCACAGATACGCAGTATTTT. This encodes CAGRGGAGTDTQYF. The rearrangement uses TRBV2 and TRBJ2-3, with 8 bases matching TRBD2. Trimming removed 11 bases from V and 1 base from J; junction bases left unmatched: 8. Looked up from germline, CDR1 is SNHLY and CDR2 is FYNNEI. The CDR3 runs 14 residues.

V and J are TRBV7-9 and TRBJ2-3, with D possibly matching TRBD1 (5 bases). The V gene lost 4 bases and the J gene lost 3 bases, with 20 bases spanning the gap. Germline-derived CDR1 and CDR2 are SEHNR and FQNEAQ (reference sequence). This CDR3 spans 17 amino acids. CDR3 bases: TGTGCCAGCAGCTCGTGGGGCCAGGTGGAGCAGACAGATACGCAGTATTTT. It codes for CASSSWGQVEQTDTQYF.

The V call is TRBV6-5, the J call TRBJ2-7, with 8 bases matching TRBD1. J gave up 1 base and V 4 bases, and 6 bases lay outside the gene matches. This CDR3 spans 15 amino acids. Germline CDR1 reads MNHEY; CDR2 reads SVGAGI. The CDR3 is CASSLKQGDSYEQYF. Here the CDR3 DNA reads TGTGCCAGCAGTTTAAAACAGGGGGATTCCTACGAGCAGTACTTC.

This clone was recorded once. The chain recombines TRBV18 with TRBJ2-1; D is unresolved. The ends were cut back, 0 bases at V and 4 bases at J, with 7 bases in the middle. The CDR3 is 14 amino acids. Per the germline V gene, CDR1 is KGHSH and CDR2 is LQKENI. The CDR3 protein is CASSPPSGYNEQFF. The CDR3 coding sequence is TGTGCCAGCTCACCACCCTCTGGGTACAATGAGCAGTTCTTC.

The chain employs TRBV19 and TRBJ2-3; the D gene is possibly TRBD1 (5 bases). Looked up from germline, CDR1 is LNHDA and CDR2 is SQIVND (reference sequence). V was trimmed by 9 bases and J by 1 base, leaving 17 bases between them. There are 15 residues in the CDR3. The CDR3 protein is CASLPRVRGTDTQYF. CDR3 bases: TGTGCCAGCTTGCCCAGGGTAAGGGGCACAGATACGCAGTATTTT. The complete variable domain, with remaining parts taken from reference TRBV19 and TRBJ2-3, reads DGGITQSPKYLFRKEGQNVTLSCEQNLNHDAMYWYRQDPGQGLRLIYYSQIVNDFQKGDIAEGYSVSREKKESFPLTVTSAQKNPTAFYLCASLPRVRGTDTQYFGPGTRLTVL.

The chain uses TRBV5-6 and TRBJ1-3; D call uncertain. This CDR3 is built from 15 residues. The V end was cut by 0 bases, the J end by 2 bases, with 9 bases between. CDR1 and CDR2 from the germline V gene are SGHDT and YYEEEE. CDR3 bases: TGTGCCAGCAGCTTGGTAGGGTCCACTGGAAACACCATATATTTT. Encoded protein: CASSLVGSTGNTIYF. The whole variable domain, remainder taken from reference TRBV5-6 and TRBJ1-3, is DAGVTQSPTHLIKTRGQQVTLRCSPKSGHDTVSWYQQALGQGPQFIFQYYEEEERQRGNFPDRFSGHQFPNYSSELNVNALLLGDSALYLCASSLVGSTGNTIYFGEGSWLTVV.

The sample holds a few counts of this clone. J is TRBJ2-2 and V is TRBV19; tentative D call: TRBD2 (6 bases). In germline, CDR1 is LNHDA, CDR2 SQIVND (reference sequence). The CDR3 spans 13 residues. Trimming stripped 4 bases from V and 3 bases from J, with 6 bases between. The CDR3 protein is CASSRDYTGELFF. CDR3 nucleotides: TGTGCCAGTAGTAGGGACTACACCGGGGAGCTGTTTTTT.

This clone showed up just once. The V gene is TRBV28, the J gene TRBJ2-7, with D hard to call. This CDR3 comprises 12 residues. Trimming removed 6 bases at V and 3 bases at J, with 9 bases between. Per germline, CDR1 MDHEN and CDR2 SYDVKM. The CDR3 bases are TGTGCCAGCAGCGTCAAAGGCTACGAGCAGTACTTC. As protein: CASSVKGYEQYF.